The T cell receptor beta chain under discussion was sequenced for a study of identical twins. This clonotype came up a few times. With 2 bases removed from V and 0 bases from J, the gap between germline ends came to 16 bases. This CDR3 contains 18 residues. Germline CDR1 reads SGHVS; CDR2 reads FNYEAQ. TCRdb reprocessed the 5' RACE reads via MiXCR and lists one record per CDR3 protein. The sample records about 300,000 distinct CDR3 sequences, approximately 13% being singletons. These data were likewise used in another study, on yellow fever vaccine responses in identical twins.

This sequence originates from a woman aged 18-29 years in good health. The sequenced sample consisted of CD8+ T cells sorted from blood. The chain combines TRBV7-6 with TRBJ2-2; possible D gene TRBD2, 6 bases. This CDR3 reads CASSLFWRDTANTGELFF. For the CDR3, the DNA is TGTGCCAGCAGCTTATTCTGGCGGGATACCGCGAACACCGGGGAGCTGTTTTTT.